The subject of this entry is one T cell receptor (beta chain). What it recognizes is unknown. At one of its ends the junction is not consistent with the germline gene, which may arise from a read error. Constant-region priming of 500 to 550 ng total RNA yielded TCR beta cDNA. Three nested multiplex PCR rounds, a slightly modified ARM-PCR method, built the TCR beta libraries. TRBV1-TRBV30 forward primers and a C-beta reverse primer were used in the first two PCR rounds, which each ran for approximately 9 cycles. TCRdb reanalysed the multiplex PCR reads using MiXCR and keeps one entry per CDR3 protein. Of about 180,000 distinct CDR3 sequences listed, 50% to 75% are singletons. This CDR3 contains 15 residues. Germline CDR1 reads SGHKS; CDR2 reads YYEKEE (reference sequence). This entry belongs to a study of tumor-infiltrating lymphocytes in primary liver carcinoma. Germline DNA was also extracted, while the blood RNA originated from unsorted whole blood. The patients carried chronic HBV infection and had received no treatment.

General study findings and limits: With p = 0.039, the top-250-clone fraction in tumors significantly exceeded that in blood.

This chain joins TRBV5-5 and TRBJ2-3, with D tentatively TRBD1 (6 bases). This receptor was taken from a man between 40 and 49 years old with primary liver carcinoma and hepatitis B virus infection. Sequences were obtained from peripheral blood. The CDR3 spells CTSSLGADPVDTQYF. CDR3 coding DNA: TGTACCAGCAGCTTGGGGGCCGACCCCGTAGATACGCAGTATTTT.